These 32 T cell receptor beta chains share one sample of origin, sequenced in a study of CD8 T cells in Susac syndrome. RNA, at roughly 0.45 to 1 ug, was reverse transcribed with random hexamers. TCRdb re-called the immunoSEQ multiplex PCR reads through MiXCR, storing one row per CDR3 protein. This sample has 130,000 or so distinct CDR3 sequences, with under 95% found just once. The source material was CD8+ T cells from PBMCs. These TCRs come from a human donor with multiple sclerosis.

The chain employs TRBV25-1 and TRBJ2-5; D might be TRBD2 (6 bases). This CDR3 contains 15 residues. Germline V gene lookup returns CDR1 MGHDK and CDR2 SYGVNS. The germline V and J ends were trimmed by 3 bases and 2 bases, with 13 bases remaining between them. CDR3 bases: TGTGCCAGCAGTGATCCGGCGACTAGTCAAGAGACCCAGTACTTC. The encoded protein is CASSDPATSQETQYF. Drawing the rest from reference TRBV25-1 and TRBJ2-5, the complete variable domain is EADIYQTPRYLVIGTGKKITLECSQTMGHDKMYWYQQDPGMELHLIHYSYGVNSTEKGDLSSESTVSRIRTEHFPLTLESARPSHTSQYLCASSDPATSQETQYFGPGTRLLVL.

In DNA, the CDR3 is TGTGCCAGCAGCCCAAAGACAGGCTACAGCTCCTACGAGCAGTACTTC. This encodes CASSPKTGYSSYEQYF. V and J are TRBV7-9 and TRBJ2-7, with D perhaps TRBD1 (6 bases). The CDR3 totals 16 residues. The germline V and J ends were trimmed by 5 bases and 0 bases, with 17 bases remaining between them. Germline V lookup: CDR1 SEHNR, CDR2 FQNEAQ (reference sequence).

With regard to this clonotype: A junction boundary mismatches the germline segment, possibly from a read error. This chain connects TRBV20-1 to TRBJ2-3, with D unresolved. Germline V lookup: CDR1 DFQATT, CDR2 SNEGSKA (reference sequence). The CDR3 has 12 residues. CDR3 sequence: CSARERDVTQYF. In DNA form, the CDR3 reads TGCAGTGCTCGAGAACGAGATGTTACGCAGTATTTT.

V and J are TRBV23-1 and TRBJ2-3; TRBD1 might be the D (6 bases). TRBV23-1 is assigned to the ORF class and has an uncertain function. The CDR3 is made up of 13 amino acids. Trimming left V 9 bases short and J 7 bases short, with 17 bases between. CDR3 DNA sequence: TGCGCCAGAAGACAGGTTGGTCGGTATACGCAGTATTTT. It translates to CARRQVGRYTQYF.

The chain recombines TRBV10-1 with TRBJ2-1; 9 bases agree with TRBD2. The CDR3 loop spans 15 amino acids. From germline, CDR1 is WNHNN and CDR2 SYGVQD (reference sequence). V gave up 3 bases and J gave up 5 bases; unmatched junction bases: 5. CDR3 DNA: TGCGCCAGCAGTGACGACCCTAGCGGGAACAATGAGCAGTTCTTC. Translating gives CASSDDPSGNNEQFF.

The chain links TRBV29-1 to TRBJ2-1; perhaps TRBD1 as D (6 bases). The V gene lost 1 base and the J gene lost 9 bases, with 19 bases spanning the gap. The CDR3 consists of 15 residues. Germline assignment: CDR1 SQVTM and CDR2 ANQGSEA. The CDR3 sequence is CSVEGTGHTYGEQFF. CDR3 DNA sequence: TGCAGCGTTGAAGGGACGGGACATACCTACGGTGAGCAGTTCTTC.

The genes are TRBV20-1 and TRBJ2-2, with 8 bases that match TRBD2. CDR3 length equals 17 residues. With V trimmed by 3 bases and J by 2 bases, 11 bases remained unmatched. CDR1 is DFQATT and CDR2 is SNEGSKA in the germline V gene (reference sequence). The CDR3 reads CSASPREGKLNTGELFF. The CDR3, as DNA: TGCAGTGCTAGCCCACGGGAGGGAAAATTAAACACCGGGGAGCTGTTTTTT.

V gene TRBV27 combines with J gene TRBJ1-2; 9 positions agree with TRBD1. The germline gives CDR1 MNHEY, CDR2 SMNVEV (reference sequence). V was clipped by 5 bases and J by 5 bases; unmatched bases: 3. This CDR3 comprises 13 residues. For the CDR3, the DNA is TGTGCCAGCAGTATTGGACAGGGGTATGGCTACACCTTC. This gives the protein CASSIGQGYGYTF.

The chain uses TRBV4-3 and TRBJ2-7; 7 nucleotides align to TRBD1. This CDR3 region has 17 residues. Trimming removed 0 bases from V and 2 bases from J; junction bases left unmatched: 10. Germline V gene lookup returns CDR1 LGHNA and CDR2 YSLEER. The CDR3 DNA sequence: TGCGCCAGCAGCCAAGAAGAAAAGACAGGGAGCGCCTACGAGCAGTACTTC. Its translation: CASSQEEKTGSAYEQYF.

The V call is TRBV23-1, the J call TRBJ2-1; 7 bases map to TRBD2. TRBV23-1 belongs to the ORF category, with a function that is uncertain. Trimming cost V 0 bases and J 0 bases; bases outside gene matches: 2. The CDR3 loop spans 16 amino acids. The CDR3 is CASSQSGTISYNEQFF. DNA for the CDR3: TGCGCCAGCAGTCAATCGGGGACTATCTCCTACAATGAGCAGTTCTTC.

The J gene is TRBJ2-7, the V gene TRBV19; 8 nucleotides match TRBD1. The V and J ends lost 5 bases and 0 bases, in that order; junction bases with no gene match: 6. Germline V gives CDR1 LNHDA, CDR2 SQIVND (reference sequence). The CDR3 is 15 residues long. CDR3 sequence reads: CASSLGTGGSYEQYF. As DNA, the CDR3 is TGTGCCAGTAGTTTGGGGACAGGCGGCTCCTACGAGCAGTACTTC.

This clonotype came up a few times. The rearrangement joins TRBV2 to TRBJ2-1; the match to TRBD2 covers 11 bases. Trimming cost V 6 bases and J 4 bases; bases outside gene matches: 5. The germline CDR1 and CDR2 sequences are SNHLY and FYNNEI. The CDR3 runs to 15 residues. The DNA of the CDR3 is TGTGCCAGCAGCTCTAGCGGGGGGCCTTACAATGAGCAGTTCTTC. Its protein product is CASSSSGGPYNEQFF.

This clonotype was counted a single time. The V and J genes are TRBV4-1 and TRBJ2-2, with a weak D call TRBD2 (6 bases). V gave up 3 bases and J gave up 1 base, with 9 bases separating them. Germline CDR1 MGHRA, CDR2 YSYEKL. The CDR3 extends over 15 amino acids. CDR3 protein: CASSHGLMNTGELFF. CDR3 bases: TGCGCCAGCAGCCACGGACTAATGAACACCGGGGAGCTGTTTTTT.

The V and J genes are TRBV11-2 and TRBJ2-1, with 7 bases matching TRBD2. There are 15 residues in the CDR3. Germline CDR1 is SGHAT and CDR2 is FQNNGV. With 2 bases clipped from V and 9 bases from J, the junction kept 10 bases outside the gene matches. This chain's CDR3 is CASSLQTGGLSEQFF. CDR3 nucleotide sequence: TGTGCCAGCAGCTTACAAACGGGAGGCCTCAGTGAGCAGTTCTTC.

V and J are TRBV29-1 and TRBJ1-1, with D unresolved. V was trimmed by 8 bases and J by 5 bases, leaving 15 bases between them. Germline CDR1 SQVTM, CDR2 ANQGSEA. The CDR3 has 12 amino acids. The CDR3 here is CSISIPGTEAFF. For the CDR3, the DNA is TGCAGCATCTCGATCCCCGGGACTGAAGCTTTCTTT.

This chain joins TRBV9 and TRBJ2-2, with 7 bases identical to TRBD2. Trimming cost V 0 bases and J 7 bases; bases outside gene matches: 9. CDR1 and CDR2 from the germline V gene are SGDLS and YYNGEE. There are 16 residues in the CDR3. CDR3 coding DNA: TGTGCCAGCAGCGTAGTGGGTAGCGGGCCCTTCGGGGAGCTGTTTTTT. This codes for CASSVVGSGPFGELFF.

CDR3 residues: CASNMLGTHTEQYF. Written as DNA, the CDR3 is TGTGCCAGCAACATGCTAGGGACCCATACCGAGCAGTACTTC. This rearrangement joins TRBV14 to TRBJ2-7; D is possibly TRBD1 or TRBD2 (5 bases each). Looked up from germline, CDR1 is SGHDN and CDR2 is FVKESK. V was clipped by 7 bases and J by 6 bases, with 19 bases between them. The CDR3 totals 14 residues.

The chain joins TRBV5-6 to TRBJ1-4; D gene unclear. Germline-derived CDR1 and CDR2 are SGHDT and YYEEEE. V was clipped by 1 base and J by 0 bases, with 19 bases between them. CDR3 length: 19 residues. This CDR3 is CASSLIGPTVPATNEKLFF. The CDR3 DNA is TGTGCCAGCAGCTTGATCGGACCGACGGTCCCTGCAACTAATGAAAAACTGTTTTTT.

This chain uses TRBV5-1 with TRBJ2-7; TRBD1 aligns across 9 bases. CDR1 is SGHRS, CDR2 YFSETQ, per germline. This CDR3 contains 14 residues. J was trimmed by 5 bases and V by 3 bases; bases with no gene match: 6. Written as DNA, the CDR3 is TGCGCCAGCAGCTCCGGGACAGGGAATGACGAGCAGTACTTC. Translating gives CASSSGTGNDEQYF.

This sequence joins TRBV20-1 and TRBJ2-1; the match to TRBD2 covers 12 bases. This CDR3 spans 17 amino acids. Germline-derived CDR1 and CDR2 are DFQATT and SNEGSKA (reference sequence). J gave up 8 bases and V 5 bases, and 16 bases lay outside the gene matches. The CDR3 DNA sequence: TGCAGTGCTGAATTCCTGACTAGCGGGAGAGAGTTAGATGAGCAGTTCTTC. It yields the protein CSAEFLTSGRELDEQFF.

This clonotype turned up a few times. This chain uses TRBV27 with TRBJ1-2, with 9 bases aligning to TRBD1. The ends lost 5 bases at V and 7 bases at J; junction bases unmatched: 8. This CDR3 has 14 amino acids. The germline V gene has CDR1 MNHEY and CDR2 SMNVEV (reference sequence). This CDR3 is CASSLGQGLGGYTF. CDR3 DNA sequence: TGTGCCAGCAGTCTTGGACAGGGGTTGGGTGGCTACACCTTC.

CDR3 region: CASSLGATRNTEAFF. The CDR3 bases are TGTGCCAGCAGCTTGGGGGCCACTCGAAACACTGAAGCTTTCTTT. The chain employs TRBV7-9 and TRBJ1-1; perhaps TRBD1 as D (6 bases). Trimming left V 3 bases short and J 2 bases short, with 13 bases between. CDR1 and CDR2 (germline): SEHNR, FQNEAQ (reference sequence). The CDR3 extends over 15 amino acids.

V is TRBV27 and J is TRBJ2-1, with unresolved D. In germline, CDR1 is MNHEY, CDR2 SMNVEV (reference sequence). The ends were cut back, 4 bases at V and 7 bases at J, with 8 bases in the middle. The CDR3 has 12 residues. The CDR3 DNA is TGTGCCAGCAGTTCCACTCAAAATGAGCAGTTCTTC. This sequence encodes CASSSTQNEQFF.

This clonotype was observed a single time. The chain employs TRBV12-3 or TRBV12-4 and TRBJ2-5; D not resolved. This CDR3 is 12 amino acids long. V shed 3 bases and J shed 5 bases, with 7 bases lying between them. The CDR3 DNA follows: TGTGCCAGCAGTTTGTCCTTTGAGACCCAGTACTTC. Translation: CASSLSFETQYF.

The CDR3 DNA is TGTGCCAGCGGGGGACCCCCGGCGACCCAGTACTTC. Its translation is CASGGPPATQYF. The gene calls are TRBV27 and TRBJ2-5; D possibly matches TRBD1 or TRBD2 (5 bases each). CDR1 is MNHEY, CDR2 SMNVEV, per germline (reference sequence). Trimming cost V 8 bases and J 7 bases, with 14 bases left between them. This CDR3 is built from 12 residues.

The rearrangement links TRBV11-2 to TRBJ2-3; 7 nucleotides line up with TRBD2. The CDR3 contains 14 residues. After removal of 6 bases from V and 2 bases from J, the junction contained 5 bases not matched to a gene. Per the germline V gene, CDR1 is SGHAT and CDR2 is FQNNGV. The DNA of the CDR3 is TGTGCCAGCAGACTAGCGTCTCCCACAGATACGCAGTATTTT. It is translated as CASRLASPTDTQYF. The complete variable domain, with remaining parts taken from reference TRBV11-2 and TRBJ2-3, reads EAGVAQSPRYKIIEKRQSVAFWCNPISGHATLYWYQQILGQGPKLLIQFQNNGVVDDSQLPKDRFSAERLKGVDSTLKIQPAKLEDSAVYLCASRLASPTDTQYFGPGTRLTVL.

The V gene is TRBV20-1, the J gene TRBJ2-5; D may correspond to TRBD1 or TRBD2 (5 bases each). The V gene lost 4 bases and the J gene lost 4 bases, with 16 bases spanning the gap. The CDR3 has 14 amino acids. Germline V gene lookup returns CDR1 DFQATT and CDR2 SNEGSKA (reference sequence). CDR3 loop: CSAIRDLQLETQYF. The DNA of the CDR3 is TGCAGTGCTATCCGGGACCTTCAGCTAGAGACCCAGTACTTC.

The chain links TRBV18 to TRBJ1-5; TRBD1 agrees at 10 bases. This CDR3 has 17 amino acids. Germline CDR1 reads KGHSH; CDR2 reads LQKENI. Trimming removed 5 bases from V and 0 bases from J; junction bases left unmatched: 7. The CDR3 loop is CASSSPGDRGSNQPQHF. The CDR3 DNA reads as TGTGCCAGCTCATCTCCGGGGGACAGGGGTAGCAATCAGCCCCAGCATTTT.

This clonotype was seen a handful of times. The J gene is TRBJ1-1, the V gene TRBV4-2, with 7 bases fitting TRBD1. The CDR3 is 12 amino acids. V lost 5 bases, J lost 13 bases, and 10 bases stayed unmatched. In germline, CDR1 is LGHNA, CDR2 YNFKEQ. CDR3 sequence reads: CASSFLTGDDFF. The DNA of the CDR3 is TGTGCCAGCAGCTTTCTCACAGGGGACGATTTCTTT.

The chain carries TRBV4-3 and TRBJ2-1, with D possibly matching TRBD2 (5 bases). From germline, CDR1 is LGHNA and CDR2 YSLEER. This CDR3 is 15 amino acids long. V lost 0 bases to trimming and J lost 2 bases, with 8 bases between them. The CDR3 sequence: CASSQDPAAYNEQFF. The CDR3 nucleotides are TGCGCCAGCAGCCAAGATCCAGCGGCCTACAATGAGCAGTTCTTC.

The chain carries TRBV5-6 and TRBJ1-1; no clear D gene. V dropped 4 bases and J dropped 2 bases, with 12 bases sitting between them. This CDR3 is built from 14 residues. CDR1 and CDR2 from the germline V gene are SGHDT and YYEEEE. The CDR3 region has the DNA TGTGCCAGCAGCAGGGAGTCCGTTAACACTGAAGCTTTCTTT. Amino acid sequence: CASSRESVNTEAFF.

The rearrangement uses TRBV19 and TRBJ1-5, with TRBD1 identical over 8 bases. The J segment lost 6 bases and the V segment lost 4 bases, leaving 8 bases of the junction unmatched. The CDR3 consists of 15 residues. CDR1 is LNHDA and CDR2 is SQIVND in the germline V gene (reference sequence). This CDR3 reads CASSKDREGGQPQHF. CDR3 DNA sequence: TGTGCCAGTAGTAAGGACAGGGAGGGAGGTCAGCCCCAGCATTTT. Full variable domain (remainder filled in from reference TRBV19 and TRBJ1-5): DGGITQSPKYLFRKEGQNVTLSCEQNLNHDAMYWYRQDPGQGLRLIYYSQIVNDFQKGDIAEGYSVSREKKESFPLTVTSAQKNPTAFYLCASSKDREGGQPQHFGDGTRLSIL.